The 20 T cell receptor beta chains reported below all come from one sample, sequenced in a study of cytomegalovirus exposure and HLA in healthy donors. Generated by immunoSEQ multiplex PCR, the TCRdb table keeps only in-frame clones and is missing some. The table lists roughly 300,000 clones, roughly 87% of them singletons. The sequencing sample was made of PBMCs. These receptors were taken from a woman aged 30 to 39 in good health and CMV-seropositive.

The rearrangement links TRBV10-3 to TRBJ1-5, with a weak D call TRBD1 (6 bases). The CDR3 is 13 residues long. Trimming took 4 bases from V and 6 from J, leaving 10 bases between them. Germline CDR1 reads ENHRY; CDR2 reads SYGVKD. The CDR3, as DNA: TGTGCCATCAGTGCGGAGGGGGGTCAGCCCCAGCATTTT. This encodes CAISAEGGQPQHF.

V and J are TRBV9 and TRBJ1-1, with D unclear. Germline assignment: CDR1 SGDLS and CDR2 YYNGEE. The CDR3 consists of 14 residues. The V gene lost 0 bases and the J gene lost 2 bases, with 8 bases spanning the gap. CDR3 DNA sequence: TGTGCCAGCAGCGTAGTGCAGGCCAACACTGAAGCTTTCTTT. It yields the protein CASSVVQANTEAFF.

The V gene is TRBV7-9, the J gene TRBJ1-4; D remains unclear. Germline lookup yields CDR1 SEHNR and CDR2 FQNEAQ (reference sequence). V was cut by 1 base and J by 8 bases, with 5 bases left in between. The CDR3 is 12 amino acids. The CDR3 region is CASSLGAEKLFF. DNA of the CDR3: TGTGCCAGCAGCTTAGGTGCCGAAAAACTGTTTTTT.

This clone was counted once. The chain combines TRBV7-8 with TRBJ2-7; no clear D gene. Per germline, CDR1 SGHVS and CDR2 FQNEAQ. The CDR3 runs to 13 residues. V shed 2 bases and J shed 2 bases, with 7 bases lying between them. Here the CDR3 DNA reads TGTGCCAGCAGCTTAAACCCAACCTACGAGCAGTACTTC. It encodes CASSLNPTYEQYF.

In its sample, this clone was seen once. This chain joins TRBV7-6 and TRBJ1-1; D is uncertain. The germline V gene encodes CDR1 SGHVS and CDR2 FNYEAQ. This CDR3 contains 14 residues. V was cut by 6 bases and J by 1 base, with 12 bases left in between. The chain's CDR3 is CASRWTDANTEAFF. The CDR3 DNA reads as TGTGCCAGCAGATGGACCGACGCGAACACTGAAGCTTTCTTT.

The chain carries TRBV7-6 and TRBJ2-3; 9 positions agree with TRBD2. The junction had 3 bases not matched to a gene; V was cut back by 3 bases and J by 2 bases. The germline gives CDR1 SGHVS, CDR2 FNYEAQ. The CDR3 sequence is 15 residues long. CDR3 bases: TGTGCCAGCAGCTTTCTAGCGGGAACCACAGATACGCAGTATTTT. Its protein is CASSFLAGTTDTQYF. The full variable domain, with the rest looked up from reference TRBV7-6 and TRBJ2-3, is GAGVSQSPRYKVTKRGQDVALRCDPISGHVSLYWYRQALGQGPEFLTYFNYEAQQDKSGLPNDRFSAERPEGSISTLTIQRTEQRDSAMYRCASSFLAGTTDTQYFGPGTRLTVL.

This clone was seen only once. The rearrangement links TRBV30 to TRBJ2-7; TRBD2 aligns across 7 bases. V lost 6 bases to trimming and J lost 3 bases; unmatched junction nucleotides: 14. The CDR3 extends over 15 amino acids. Germline V lookup: CDR1 GTSNPN, CDR2 SVGIG (reference sequence). The CDR3 bases are TGTGCCTGTCCACGGGGGGAGGGCCCTCTCTACGAGCAGTACTTC. As protein: CACPRGEGPLYEQYF.

The chain recombines TRBV28 with TRBJ2-7; TRBD1 might be the D (6 bases). Deletions cut 6 bases from V and 4 bases from J, with 16 bases between. The germline CDR1 and CDR2 sequences are MDHEN and SYDVKM. The CDR3 length is 14 residues. The CDR3 DNA follows: TGTGCCAGCAGCCGAGGACAGTCACCTTACGAGCAGTACTTC. Residues: CASSRGQSPYEQYF.

The chain carries TRBV30 and TRBJ2-5; a weak D match, TRBD1 (6 bases). This CDR3 spans 13 amino acids. The germline V gene has CDR1 GTSNPN and CDR2 SVGIG (reference sequence). The V end lost 0 bases, the J end lost 4 bases, and 9 bases lay between the germline ends. In DNA form, the CDR3 reads TGTGCCTGGAGTGTACAGGGCAGAGAGACCCAGTACTTC. Translating it yields CAWSVQGRETQYF.

The chain couples TRBV7-6 to TRBJ2-7; 7 nucleotides match TRBD2. Germline V CDR1 and CDR2: SGHVS, FNYEAQ. The CDR3 length is 15 residues. V shed 1 base, J shed 3 bases, and the junction held 6 bases outside the gene matches. CDR3 in amino acids: CASSLDPGGVYEQYF. As DNA, the CDR3 is TGTGCCAGCAGCTTAGACCCGGGGGGTGTCTACGAGCAGTACTTC.

V and J are TRBV18 and TRBJ2-5; D ambiguous. V shed 0 bases and J shed 5 bases, with 16 bases lying between them. Germline V gene data show CDR1 as KGHSH and CDR2 as LQKENI. The length of the CDR3 is 16 residues. This chain's CDR3 is CASSPPAAAGWETQYF. In DNA, the CDR3 is TGTGCCAGCTCACCACCGGCGGCGGCTGGTTGGGAGACCCAGTACTTC. Based on the CDR3 plus reference TRBV18 and TRBJ2-5, the full variable domain is NAGVMQNPRHLVRRRGQEARLRCSPMKGHSHVYWYRQLPEEGLKFMVYLQKENIIDESGMPKERFSAEFPKEGPSILRIQQVVRGDSAAYFCASSPPAAAGWETQYFGPGTRLLVL.

The chain combines TRBV6-1 with TRBJ2-6; maybe TRBD1 (6 bases). V gave up 8 bases and J gave up 0 bases, with 8 bases separating them. The CDR3 has 14 residues. The germline V gene encodes CDR1 MNHNS and CDR2 SASEGT. The CDR3 DNA follows: TGTGCCAGCGAGACAGGCTCTGGGGCCAACGTCCTGACTTTC. Amino acid sequence: CASETGSGANVLTF.

The gene calls are TRBV14 and TRBJ1-1, with D uncertain. V lost 4 bases and J 1 base, leaving 16 bases between the germline ends. The CDR3 contains 16 residues. Per germline, CDR1 SGHDN and CDR2 FVKESK. The CDR3, as DNA: TGTGCCAGCAGCCCAAGCAGATCGCTTGGGAACACTGAAGCTTTCTTT. It encodes CASSPSRSLGNTEAFF.

The chain couples TRBV7-2 to TRBJ2-2; D could derive from TRBD1 or TRBD2 (6 bases each). The CDR3 length is 14 residues. The V end was cut by 5 bases, the J end by 4 bases, with 11 bases between. Germline CDR1 is SGHTA and CDR2 is FQGNSA. The CDR3 here is CASSARGPTGELFF. In DNA form, the CDR3 reads TGTGCCAGCAGCGCCCGGGGGCCCACCGGGGAGCTGTTTTTT.

The V call is TRBV2, the J call TRBJ2-7; 8 positions match TRBD2. Trimming cost V 10 bases and J 3 bases; bases outside gene matches: 8. Germline V gene data show CDR1 as SNHLY and CDR2 as FYNNEI. The CDR3 extends over 13 amino acids. The CDR3 nucleotides read TGTGCCACCAAGGCAAGCGGGAGCTACGAGCAGTACTTC. This encodes CATKASGSYEQYF.

This chain uses TRBV6-5 with TRBJ2-2; a weak D match, TRBD1 (6 bases). CDR3 length: 16 residues. The V end lost 4 bases, the J end lost 3 bases, and 15 bases lay between the germline ends. Germline V gives CDR1 MNHEY, CDR2 SVGAGI. The CDR3 DNA follows: TGTGCCAGCAGTTTCCACAGGGTAGGGGACACCGGGGAGCTGTTTTTT. It codes for CASSFHRVGDTGELFF.

The genes are TRBV4-3 and TRBJ2-7; a weak D match, TRBD2 (7 bases). Trimming took off 0 bases at V and 5 bases at J, with 17 bases between the two ends. The CDR3 extends over 16 amino acids. Germline-derived CDR1 and CDR2 are LGHNA and YSLEER. The CDR3 DNA is TGCGCCAGCAGCCAAGATTTGACGGGGGGCTGGGACGAGCAGTACTTC. The encoded protein is CASSQDLTGGWDEQYF.

This clone showed up just once. The chain employs TRBV11-2 and TRBJ2-2; D gene unclear. Per the germline V gene, CDR1 is SGHAT and CDR2 is FQNNGV. The CDR3 sequence is 15 residues long. Trimming took 1 base from V and 1 from J, leaving 7 bases between them. The CDR3 DNA reads as TGTGCCAGCAGCTTAGGTCCAGGGAACACCGGGGAGCTGTTTTTT. Encoded protein: CASSLGPGNTGELFF.

The chain recombines TRBV13 with TRBJ1-4, with 8 positions matching TRBD1. CDR1 PRHDT and CDR2 FYEKMQ come from the germline V gene (reference sequence). The CDR3 covers 15 residues. V shed 5 bases, J shed 7 bases, and the junction held 9 bases outside the gene matches. The CDR3 coding sequence is TGTGCCAGCAGCCTACGAGGACAGGGCGGTGAAAAACTGTTTTTT. Protein: CASSLRGQGGEKLFF.

V and J are TRBV5-6 and TRBJ1-1; D gene unclear. V was trimmed by 3 bases and J by 1 base, leaving 7 bases between them. CDR3 size: 13 residues. Germline V gene data show CDR1 as SGHDT and CDR2 as YYEEEE. The CDR3 protein is CASSWVTNTEAFF. CDR3 coding DNA: TGTGCCAGCAGCTGGGTGACGAACACTGAAGCTTTCTTT.